This T cell receptor (beta chain) was obtained from a study of blood T cells in healthy people across ages. V was clipped by 4 bases and J by 5 bases, with 11 bases between them. The germline V gene has CDR1 SGHTA and CDR2 FQGTGA. This CDR3 has 13 amino acids. This clonotype has only a few counts. Combining a sample-barcoded 5' primer with a J-beta primer mix, a second PCR ran for 7 to 11 cycles. TCRdb reanalysed the 5' RACE reads using MiXCR and keeps one entry per CDR3 protein. The sample holds some 1 million distinct CDR3 sequences; under 45% are singletons and the top ten take under 20%. Sample: blood. V is TRBV7-3 and J is TRBJ2-5; the D gene is possibly TRBD2 (5 bases). This TCR was recovered from a woman in her sixties in good health. The CDR3 sequence is CASSYDYRETQYF. CDR3 nucleotides: TGTGCCAGCAGCTACGACTACCGTGAGACCCAGTACTTC.